A single sample is the source of the 3 T cell receptor beta chains below, sequenced in a study of T cells after posttransplantation cyclophosphamide. Using immunoSEQ multiplex PCR, the repertoire was profiled, and TCRdb retains in-frame clones only, with some absent. Altogether 20,000 to 25,000 clones were found in the sample, and no singletons occur. Cyclophosphamide on days +3 and +4 followed busulfan-fludarabine conditioning and a marrow graft. Source: PBMCs, taken after allogeneic stem cell transplant with posttransplant cyclophosphamide. The source of these receptors is a male patient younger than 30 who received an allogeneic stem cell transplant from a related donor, was CMV-positive, and had no GVHD. T cells may partly derive from the graft donor.

There are many counts of this clone. This chain uses TRBV2 with TRBJ2-1, with D tentatively TRBD1 (5 bases). The CDR3 consists of 13 residues. The V gene's germline CDR1 is SNHLY and CDR2 FYNNEI. Trimming removed 0 bases at V and 12 bases at J, with 12 bases between. In nucleotides, the CDR3 is TGTGCCAGCAGTGAAGCACGTGGGGCTGGGCAGTTCTTC. It specifies CASSEARGAGQFF. Full variable domain (remainder filled in from reference TRBV2 and TRBJ2-1): EPEVTQTPSHQVTQMGQEVILRCVPISNHLYFYWYRQILGQKVEFLVSFYNNEISEKSEIFDDQFSVERPDGSNFTLKIRSTKLEDSAMYFCASSEARGAGQFFGPGTRLTVL.

This clone was seen many times. The rearrangement joins TRBV5-4 to TRBJ1-4; 10 bases are a match to TRBD1. Germline V gene lookup returns CDR1 SGHNT and CDR2 YYREEE (reference sequence). The V segment lost 4 bases and the J segment 7 bases; nucleotides outside the gene matches: 4. This CDR3 is 14 amino acids long. DNA of the CDR3: TGTGCCAGCAGCATAGGGACAGGGGCTGAAAAACTGTTTTTT. Protein: CASSIGTGAEKLFF.

The sample holds many counts of this clone. This chain joins TRBV7-6 and TRBJ2-2; D is uncertain. The V end lost 3 bases, the J end lost 0 bases, and 11 bases lay between the germline ends. The CDR3 has 16 residues. Germline CDR1 and CDR2: SGHVS and FNYEAQ. The CDR3 DNA follows: TGTGCCAGCAGCTTGCACCCGGGTGCGAACACCGGGGAGCTGTTTTTT. This codes for CASSLHPGANTGELFF.